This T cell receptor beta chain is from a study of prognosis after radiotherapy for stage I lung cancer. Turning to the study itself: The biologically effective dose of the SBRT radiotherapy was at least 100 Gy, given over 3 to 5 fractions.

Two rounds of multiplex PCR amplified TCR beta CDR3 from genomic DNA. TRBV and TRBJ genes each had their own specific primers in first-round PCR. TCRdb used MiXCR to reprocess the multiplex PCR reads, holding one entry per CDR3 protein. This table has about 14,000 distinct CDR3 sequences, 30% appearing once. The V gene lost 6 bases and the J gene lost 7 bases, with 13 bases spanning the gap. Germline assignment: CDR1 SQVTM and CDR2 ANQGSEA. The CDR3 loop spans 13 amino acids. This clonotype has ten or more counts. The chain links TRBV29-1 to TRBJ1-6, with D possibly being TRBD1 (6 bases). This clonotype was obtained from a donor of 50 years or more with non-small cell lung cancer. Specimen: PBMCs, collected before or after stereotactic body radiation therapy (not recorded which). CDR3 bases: TGCAGCGTGGGGGAGGACAGCAATTCACCCCTCCACTTT. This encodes CSVGEDSNSPLHF.